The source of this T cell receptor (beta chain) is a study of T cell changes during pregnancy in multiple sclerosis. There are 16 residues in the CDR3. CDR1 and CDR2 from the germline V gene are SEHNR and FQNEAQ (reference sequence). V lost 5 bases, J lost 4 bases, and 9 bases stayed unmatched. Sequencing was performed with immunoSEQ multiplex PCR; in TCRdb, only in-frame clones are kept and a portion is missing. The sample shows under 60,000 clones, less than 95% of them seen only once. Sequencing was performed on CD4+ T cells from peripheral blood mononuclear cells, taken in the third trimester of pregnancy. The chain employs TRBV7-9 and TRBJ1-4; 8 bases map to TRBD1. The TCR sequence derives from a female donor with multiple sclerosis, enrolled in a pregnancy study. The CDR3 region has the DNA TGTGCCAGCAGCCTGATCCGGACAGGGCTTAATGAAAAACTGTTTTTT. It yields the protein CASSLIRTGLNEKLFF.